This is a list of T cell receptor beta chains from one sample in a study of cytomegalovirus exposure and HLA in healthy donors. Assay: immunoSEQ multiplex PCR; the TCRdb copy retains only in-frame clones and omits some. The sample includes about 150,000 clones, about four fifths of them seen just once. Sequencing input: PBMCs. The receptors were sampled from a man aged 25 to 40 in good health. The CDR3 runs from the conserved cysteine through the conserved F or W. A D gene is named only where the DNA matches it firmly. Some rows have no size entry. The others give once, few or many, or a class for an expanded clone.

D	V	J	size	CDR3	DNA
.	TRBV19	TRBJ1-6	.	CASSIAARANSPLHF	TGTGCCAGTAGTATAGCGGCCAGGGCGAATTCACCCCTCCACTTT
.	TRBV9	TRBJ2-2	.	CASSVGLGAYTGELFF	TGTGCCAGCAGCGTAGGTCTGGGGGCTTACACCGGGGAGCTGTTTTTT
.	TRBV5-6	TRBJ2-1	.	CASSQVVAGTAGYNEQFF	TGTGCCAGCAGCCAGGTAGTGGCGGGAACAGCCGGATACAATGAGCAGTTCTTC
TRBD2	TRBV6-5	TRBJ2-2	.	CASTQLAGGAGELFF	TGTGCCAGCACCCAGCTAGCGGGAGGGGCCGGGGAGCTGTTTTTT
TRBD2	TRBV7-9	TRBJ2-1	.	CASSLRVAGNNEQFF	TGTGCCAGCAGCTTAAGGGTAGCGGGGAACAATGAGCAGTTCTTC
TRBD1	TRBV7-9	TRBJ1-3	.	CSSSYSDRAAGNTIYF	TGTTCCAGCAGCTACTCTGACAGGGCGGCGGGAAACACCATATATTTT
TRBD2	TRBV27	TRBJ2-3	few	CATSWGGPTDTQYF	TGTGCCACCTCTTGGGGAGGGCCCACAGATACGCAGTATTTT
.	TRBV6-5	TRBJ2-7	once	CASSYGGGGFEQYF	TGTGCCAGCAGTTACGGGGGCGGCGGGTTCGAGCAGTACTTC
.	TRBV7-2	TRBJ2-2	.	CASSLPTVLPGELFF	TGTGCCAGCAGCTTACCTACAGTTCTACCCGGGGAGCTGTTTTTT
.	TRBV10-3	TRBJ2-7	few	CAIRAGRLYEQYF	TGTGCCATCAGGGCGGGACGGCTCTACGAGCAGTACTTC
TRBD1	TRBV19	TRBJ1-1	.	CASSPRQGRVNTEAFF	TGTGCCAGTAGTCCCAGACAGGGGAGGGTGAACACTGAAGCTTTCTTT
TRBD1	TRBV18	TRBJ1-5	.	CASSPGTGNQPQHF	TGTGCCAGCTCCCCCGGGACAGGCAATCAGCCCCAGCATTTT
.	TRBV13	TRBJ2-3	.	CASSFEGDTQYF	TGTGCCAGCAGCTTCGAGGGAGATACGCAGTATTTT
.	TRBV4-1	TRBJ1-2	.	CASSQPQVNYGYTF	TGCGCCAGCAGCCAACCACAGGTGAACTATGGCTACACCTTC
.	TRBV28	TRBJ1-1	.	CASSHAGSADTEAFF	TGTGCCAGCAGCCATGCCGGGAGCGCGGACACTGAAGCTTTCTTT
TRBD2	TRBV14	TRBJ2-1	.	CASSQMGTSGGNEQFF	TGTGCCAGCAGCCAAATGGGGACTAGTGGTGGCAATGAGCAGTTCTTC
TRBD2	TRBV6-4	TRBJ2-1	few	CASSEEAGGGYNEQFF	TGTGCCAGCAGTGAAGAAGCGGGAGGAGGCTACAATGAGCAGTTCTTC
TRBD2	TRBV5-1	TRBJ2-7	.	CASGDRPRSASGIHEQYF	TGCGCCAGCGGAGACAGGCCACGGTCGGCTAGCGGGATTCACGAGCAGTACTTC
.	TRBV4-1	TRBJ2-3	.	CASSQGTGRDTQYF	TGCGCCAGCAGCCAAGGGACTGGGCGGGATACGCAGTATTTT
.	TRBV30	TRBJ2-7	.	CAWSPQGYEQYF	TGTGCCTGGAGCCCCCAGGGATACGAGCAGTACTTC
TRBD1	TRBV10-2	TRBJ1-2	.	CASSYDRGSGYTF	TGCGCCAGCAGCTACGACAGGGGAAGCGGCTACACCTTC
.	TRBV30	TRBJ1-4	.	CAWSEAGVATNEKLFF	TGTGCCTGGAGTGAGGCCGGAGTTGCAACTAATGAAAAACTGTTTTTT
.	TRBV5-4	TRBJ1-2	.	CASSLGQDGYTF	TGTGCCAGCAGCTTGGGACAGGATGGCTACACCTTC
.	TRBV20-1	TRBJ2-5	.	CSAREETQYF	TGCAGTGCTAGGGAGGAGACCCAGTACTTC
TRBD2	TRBV4-3	TRBJ2-7	.	CASSPGVSGRALGEQYF	TGCGCCAGCAGCCCCGGGGTTAGCGGGAGGGCCCTGGGAGAGCAGTACTTC
TRBD2	TRBV5-1	TRBJ2-7	.	CASTPAGGPGEQYF	TGCGCCAGCACCCCGGCGGGAGGGCCCGGCGAGCAGTACTTC
.	TRBV11-2	TRBJ2-3	.	CASSWSIAANLRDTQYF	TGTGCCAGCAGCTGGAGTATAGCGGCCAATCTTCGAGATACGCAGTATTTT
TRBD2	TRBV6-1	TRBJ2-5	.	CASSESSGNRETQYF	TGTGCCAGCAGTGAGTCTAGCGGGAATCGAGAGACCCAGTACTTC
.	TRBV6-5	TRBJ1-1	.	CASSRGHMNTEAFF	TGTGCCAGCAGTCGAGGACATATGAACACTGAAGCTTTCTTT
TRBD2	TRBV10-3	TRBJ2-7	.	CAISEGSGSYEQYF	TGTGCCATCAGTGAGGGCAGCGGGAGCTACGAGCAGTACTTC
.	TRBV11-3	TRBJ1-5	few	CASSSVVLLQHF	TGTGCCAGCAGCTCGGTGGTCTTGCTCCAGCATTTT
TRBD2	TRBV27	TRBJ2-3	.	CASSASLLKLATYTDTQYF	TGTGCCAGCAGTGCCTCACTCCTTAAACTAGCGACTTACACAGATACGCAGTATTTT
.	TRBV9	TRBJ2-3	.	CASSGDTDTQYF	TGTGCCAGCAGCGGCGACACAGATACGCAGTATTTT
TRBD1	TRBV5-6	TRBJ2-7	.	CASSQAGTGGFYEQYF	TGTGCCAGCAGTCAAGCCGGGACAGGGGGTTTTTACGAGCAGTACTTC
TRBD1	TRBV5-1	TRBJ2-7	.	CASSRGQENYEQYF	TGCGCCAGCAGCCGGGGACAGGAAAATTACGAGCAGTACTTC
.	TRBV6-1	TRBJ1-1	.	CASSPREGGTEAFF	TGTGCCAGCAGCCCGCGGGAGGGGGGAACTGAAGCTTTCTTT
TRBD2	TRBV18	TRBJ2-5	.	CASSPGGPETQYF	TGTGCCAGCTCACCGGGAGGGCCAGAGACCCAGTACTTC
TRBD1	TRBV4-1	TRBJ1-4	.	CASSQLGQGGEKLFF	TGCGCCAGCAGCCAACTCGGACAGGGGGGAGAAAAACTGTTTTTT
.	TRBV11-3	TRBJ2-1	few	CASSLSGDSYNEQFF	TGTGCCAGCAGCTTGTCGGGAGACTCCTACAATGAGCAGTTCTTC
.	TRBV20-1	TRBJ2-5	.	CSALERETQYF	TGCAGTGCTCTAGAAAGGGAGACCCAGTACTTC
.	TRBV30	TRBJ1-4	.	CAGATTNEKLFF	TGTGCCGGGGCCACAACTAATGAAAAACTGTTTTTT
.	TRBV28	TRBJ1-1	few	CASSVRDTKAFF	TGTGCCAGCAGTGTCCGGGACACGAAAGCTTTCTTT